These T cell receptor beta chains were read from a single sample in a study of T cells in Graves' hyperthyroidism and ophthalmopathy. TCRdb used MiXCR to reprocess the multiplex PCR reads, holding one entry per CDR3 protein. The repertoire holds over 200,000 distinct CDR3 sequences, about 15% seen once, with about 14% in the top ten. The material sequenced was blood. The receptors derive from a middle-aged woman with Graves' hyperthyroidism that later progressed to Graves' ophthalmopathy. CDR3s include the opening cysteine and the closing phenylalanine or tryptophan. The D gene is left open where the match is weak. Size values are once, few and many counts, or a class for expanded clones, and some rows have none.

CDR3: CASSIARGGSNEQFF
DNA: TGTGCCAGCAGCATAGCGAGGGGGGGGAGTAATGAGCAGTTCTTC
D: -
size: -
J: TRBJ2-1
V: TRBV9

CDR3: CASSSTITTNEKLFF
DNA: TGCGCCAGCAGCTCGACGATTACAACTAATGAAAAACTGTTTTTT
D: -
size: many
J: TRBJ1-4
V: TRBV5-1

CDR3: CASSGWTPRSGNTIYF
DNA: TGTGCCAGCAGTGGATGGACCCCCCGCTCTGGAAACACCATATATTTT
D: -
size: many
J: TRBJ1-3
V: TRBV28

CDR3: CASSAHFLSYNEQFF
DNA: TGTGCCAGCAGTGCTCACTTCCTCTCCTACAATGAGCAGTTCTTC
D: -
size: many
J: TRBJ2-1
V: TRBV27

CDR3: CASRGPEGNQPQHF
DNA: TGTGCCAGCAGAGGGCCGGAGGGCAATCAGCCCCAGCATTTT
D: -
size: many
J: TRBJ1-5
V: TRBV6-1

CDR3: CASSIGAGGTGELFF
DNA: TGTGCCAGTAGTATAGGCGCAGGGGGCACCGGGGAGCTGTTTTTT
D: TRBD1
size: -
J: TRBJ2-2
V: TRBV19

CDR3: CASSPGLAGPPHNEQFF
DNA: TGTGCCAGCAGCCCGGGACTAGCGGGTCCTCCTCACAATGAGCAGTTCTTC
D: TRBD2
size: -
J: TRBJ2-1
V: TRBV7-2

CDR3: CASSLGGGSYGYTF
DNA: TGTGCCAGCAGTTTGGGCGGAGGAAGCTATGGCTACACCTTC
D: -
size: few
J: TRBJ1-2
V: TRBV28

CDR3: CASSLFLAGGLSQETQYF
DNA: TGTGCCAGCAGTTTATTTCTAGCGGGAGGACTTTCCCAAGAGACCCAGTACTTC
D: TRBD2
size: -
J: TRBJ2-5
V: TRBV12-3/TRBV12-4

CDR3: CSATRTSGAYEQYF
DNA: TGCAGTGCAACGAGGACTAGCGGAGCATACGAGCAGTACTTC
D: TRBD2
size: -
J: TRBJ2-7
V: TRBV20-1

CDR3: CASNVKLTNEKLFF
DNA: TGTGCCAGCAACGTGAAGCTAACTAATGAAAAACTGTTTTTT
D: -
size: many
J: TRBJ1-4
V: TRBV28

CDR3: CASSLRFGAPQGTQYF
DNA: TGTGCCAGCAGTTTGCGTTTTGGGGCACCCCAAGGCACGCAGTATTTT
D: -
size: -
J: TRBJ2-3
V: TRBV27

CDR3: CASSFFLASHEQFF
DNA: TGTGCCAGCAGTTTTTTTCTAGCGTCCCATGAGCAGTTCTTC
D: -
size: -
J: TRBJ2-1
V: TRBV27

CDR3: CASSPRYGTGFEAFF
DNA: TGTGCCAGCAGTCCGAGATATGGGACAGGGTTTGAAGCTTTCTTT
D: TRBD1
size: many
J: TRBJ1-1
V: TRBV12-3/TRBV12-4

CDR3: CASSLWQGEGYGYTF
DNA: TGTGCCAGCAGTTTATGGCAGGGGGAAGGGTATGGCTACACCTTC
D: TRBD1
size: many
J: TRBJ1-2
V: TRBV28

CDR3: CASSVGGEGVQETQYF
DNA: TGTGCCAGCAGCGTAGGGGGGGAAGGCGTCCAAGAGACCCAGTACTTC
D: -
size: many
J: TRBJ2-5
V: TRBV9

CDR3: CASSPGLAHEQYF
DNA: TGTGCCAGCTCACCAGGGCTAGCGCATGAGCAGTACTTC
D: -
size: many
J: TRBJ2-7
V: TRBV18

CDR3: CASSWQGNLYYEQYF
DNA: TGTGCCAGCAGTTGGCAGGGAAACTTGTACTACGAGCAGTACTTC
D: -
size: many
J: TRBJ2-7
V: TRBV2

CDR3: CASSLLTSGSGTDTQYF
DNA: TGCGCCAGCAGCTTGTTGACTAGCGGGAGTGGCACAGATACGCAGTATTTT
D: TRBD2
size: few
J: TRBJ2-3
V: TRBV5-1

CDR3: CASSVIAGGPYNEQFF
DNA: TGTGCCAGCAGCGTAATAGCGGGAGGGCCCTACAATGAGCAGTTCTTC
D: TRBD2
size: -
J: TRBJ2-1
V: TRBV9

CDR3: CASSLRDAPGTYEQYF
DNA: TGTGCCAGCAGCCTCCGGGACGCCCCGGGGACCTACGAGCAGTACTTC
D: -
size: -
J: TRBJ2-7
V: TRBV3-1

CDR3: CATSDWTGANTGELFF
DNA: TGTGCCACCAGTGATTGGACAGGGGCGAACACCGGGGAGCTGTTTTTT
D: TRBD1
size: many
J: TRBJ2-2
V: TRBV24-1